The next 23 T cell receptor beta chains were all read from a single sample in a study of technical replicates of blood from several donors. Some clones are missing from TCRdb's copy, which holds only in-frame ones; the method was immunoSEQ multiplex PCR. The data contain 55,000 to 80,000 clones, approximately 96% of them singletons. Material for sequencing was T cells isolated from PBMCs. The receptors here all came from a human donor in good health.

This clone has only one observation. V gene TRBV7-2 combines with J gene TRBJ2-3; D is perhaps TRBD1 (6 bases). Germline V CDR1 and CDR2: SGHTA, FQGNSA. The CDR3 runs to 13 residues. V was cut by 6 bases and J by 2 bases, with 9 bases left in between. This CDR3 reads CASSWDTTDTQYF. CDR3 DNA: TGTGCCAGCAGTTGGGACACCACAGATACGCAGTATTTT. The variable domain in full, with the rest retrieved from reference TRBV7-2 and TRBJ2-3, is GAGVSQSPSNKVTEKGKDVELRCDPISGHTALYWYRQSLGQGLEFLIYFQGNSAPDKSGLPSDRFSAERTGGSVSTLTIQRTQQEDSAVYLCASSWDTTDTQYFGPGTRLTVL.

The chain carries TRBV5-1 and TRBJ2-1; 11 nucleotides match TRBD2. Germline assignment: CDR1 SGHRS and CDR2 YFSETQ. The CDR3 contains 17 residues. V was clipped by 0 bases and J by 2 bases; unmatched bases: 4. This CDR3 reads CASSLGLAGGPYNEQFF. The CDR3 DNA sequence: TGCGCCAGCAGCTTGGGATTAGCGGGAGGGCCCTACAATGAGCAGTTCTTC.

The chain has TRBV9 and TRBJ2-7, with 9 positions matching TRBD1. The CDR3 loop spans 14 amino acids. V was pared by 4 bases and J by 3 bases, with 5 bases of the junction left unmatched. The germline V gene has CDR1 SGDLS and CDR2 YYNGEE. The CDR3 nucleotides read TGTGCCAGCAGCACAGGGGGCTGGGACTACGAGCAGTACTTC. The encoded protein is CASSTGGWDYEQYF.

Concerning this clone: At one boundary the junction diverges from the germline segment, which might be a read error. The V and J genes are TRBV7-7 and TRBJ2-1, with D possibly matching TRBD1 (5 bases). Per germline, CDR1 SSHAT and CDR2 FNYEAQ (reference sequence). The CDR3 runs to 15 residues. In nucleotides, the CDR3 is TGTGCTAGCAGCCCACACAGACAGCGCTACAATGAGCAGTTCTTC. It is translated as CASSPHRQRYNEQFF.

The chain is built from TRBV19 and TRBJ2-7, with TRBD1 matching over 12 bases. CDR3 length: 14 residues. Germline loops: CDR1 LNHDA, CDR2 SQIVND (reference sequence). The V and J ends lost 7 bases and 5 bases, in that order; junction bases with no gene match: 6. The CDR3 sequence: CASTEGTGGHEQYF. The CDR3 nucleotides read TGTGCCAGTACCGAGGGGACAGGGGGCCACGAGCAGTACTTC.

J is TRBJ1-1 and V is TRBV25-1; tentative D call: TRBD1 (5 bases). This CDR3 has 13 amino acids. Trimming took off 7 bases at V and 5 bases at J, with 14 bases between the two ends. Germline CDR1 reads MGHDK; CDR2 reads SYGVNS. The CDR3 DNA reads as TGTGCCAGCACCCCCGCCGGGGGGACTGAAGCTTTCTTT. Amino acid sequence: CASTPAGGTEAFF. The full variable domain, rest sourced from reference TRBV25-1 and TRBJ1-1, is EADIYQTPRYLVIGTGKKITLECSQTMGHDKMYWYQQDPGMELHLIHYSYGVNSTEKGDLSSESTVSRIRTEHFPLTLESARPSHTSQYLCASTPAGGTEAFFGQGTRLTVV.

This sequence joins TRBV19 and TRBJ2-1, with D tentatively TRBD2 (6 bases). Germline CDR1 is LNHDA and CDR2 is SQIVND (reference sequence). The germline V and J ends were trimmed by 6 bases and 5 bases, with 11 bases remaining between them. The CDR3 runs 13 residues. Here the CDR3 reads CASRWGEHNEQFF. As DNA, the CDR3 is TGTGCCAGTAGGTGGGGGGAACACAATGAGCAGTTCTTC.

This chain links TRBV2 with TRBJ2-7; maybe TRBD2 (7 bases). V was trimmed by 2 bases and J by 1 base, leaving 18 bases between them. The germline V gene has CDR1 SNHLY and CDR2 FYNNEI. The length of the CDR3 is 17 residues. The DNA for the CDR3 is TGTGCCAGCAGTGAACTGGGAAGGGGGGGGAGGTCCTACGAGCAGTACTTC. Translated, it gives CASSELGRGGRSYEQYF.

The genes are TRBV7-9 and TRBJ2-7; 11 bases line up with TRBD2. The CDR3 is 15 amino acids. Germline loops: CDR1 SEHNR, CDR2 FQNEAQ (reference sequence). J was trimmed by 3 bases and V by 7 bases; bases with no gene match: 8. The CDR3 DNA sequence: TGTGCCAGCAACTCCGGGACTAGCGGTAACTACGAGCAGTACTTC. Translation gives CASNSGTSGNYEQYF.

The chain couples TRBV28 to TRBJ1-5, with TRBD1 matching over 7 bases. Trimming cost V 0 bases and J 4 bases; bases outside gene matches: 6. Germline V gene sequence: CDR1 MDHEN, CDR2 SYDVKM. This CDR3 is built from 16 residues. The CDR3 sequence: CASSLWPGTANQPQHF. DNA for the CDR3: TGTGCCAGCAGTTTATGGCCTGGGACAGCAAATCAGCCCCAGCATTTT.

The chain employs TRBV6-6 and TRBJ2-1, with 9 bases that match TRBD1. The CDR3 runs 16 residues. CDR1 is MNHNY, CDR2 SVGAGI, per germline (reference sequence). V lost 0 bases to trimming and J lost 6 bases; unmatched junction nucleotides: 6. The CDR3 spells CASSYSPWTGANEQFF. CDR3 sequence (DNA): TGTGCCAGCAGTTACTCACCTTGGACAGGGGCCAATGAGCAGTTCTTC.

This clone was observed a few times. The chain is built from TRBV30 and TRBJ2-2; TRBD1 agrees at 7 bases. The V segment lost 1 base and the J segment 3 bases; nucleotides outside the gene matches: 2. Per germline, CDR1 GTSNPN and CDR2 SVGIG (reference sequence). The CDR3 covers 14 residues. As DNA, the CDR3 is TGTGCCTGGAGTGCAGGGGGTTACACCGGGGAGCTGTTTTTT. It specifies CAWSAGGYTGELFF.

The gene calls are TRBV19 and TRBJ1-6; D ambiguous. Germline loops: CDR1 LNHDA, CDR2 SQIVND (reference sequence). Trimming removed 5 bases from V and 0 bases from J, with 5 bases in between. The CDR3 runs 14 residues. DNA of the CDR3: TGTGCCAGTAGTCGGGGCTCCTATAATTCACCCCTCCACTTT. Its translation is CASSRGSYNSPLHF.

This CDR3 reads CASSTTGPITYSNQPQHF. The DNA for the CDR3 is TGTGCCAGCAGTACGACAGGGCCTATTACCTATAGCAATCAGCCCCAGCATTTT. This chain joins TRBV27 and TRBJ1-5; 7 nucleotides match TRBD1. CDR1 is MNHEY and CDR2 is SMNVEV in the germline V gene (reference sequence). There are 18 residues in the CDR3. The J segment lost 0 bases and the V segment lost 5 bases, leaving 13 bases of the junction unmatched.

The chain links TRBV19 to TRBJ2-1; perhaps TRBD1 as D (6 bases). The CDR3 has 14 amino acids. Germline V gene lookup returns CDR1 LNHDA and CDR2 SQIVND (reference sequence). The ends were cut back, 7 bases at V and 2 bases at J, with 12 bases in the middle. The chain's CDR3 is CASIGRGPYNEQFF. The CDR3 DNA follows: TGTGCCAGTATCGGCAGGGGCCCCTACAATGAGCAGTTCTTC.

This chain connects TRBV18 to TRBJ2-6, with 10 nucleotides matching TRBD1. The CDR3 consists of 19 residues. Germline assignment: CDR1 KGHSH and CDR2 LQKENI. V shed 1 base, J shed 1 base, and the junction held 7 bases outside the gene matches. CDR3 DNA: TGTGCCAGCTCACCACGGGTGACAGGGGGCGAGTCTGGGGCCAACGTCCTGACTTTC. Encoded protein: CASSPRVTGGESGANVLTF.

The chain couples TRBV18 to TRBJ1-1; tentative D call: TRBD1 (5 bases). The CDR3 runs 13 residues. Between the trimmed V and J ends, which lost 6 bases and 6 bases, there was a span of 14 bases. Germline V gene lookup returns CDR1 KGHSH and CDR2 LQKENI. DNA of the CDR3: TGTGCCAGCTCGAACGCAGGGTCCCCTGAAGCTTTCTTT. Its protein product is CASSNAGSPEAFF.

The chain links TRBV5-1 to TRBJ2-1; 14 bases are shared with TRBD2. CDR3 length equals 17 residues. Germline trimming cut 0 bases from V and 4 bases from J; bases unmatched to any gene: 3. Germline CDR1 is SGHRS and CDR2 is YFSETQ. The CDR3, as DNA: TGCGCCAGCAGCTTGGGGACTAGCGGGGGGCCTTACAATGAGCAGTTCTTC. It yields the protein CASSLGTSGGPYNEQFF.

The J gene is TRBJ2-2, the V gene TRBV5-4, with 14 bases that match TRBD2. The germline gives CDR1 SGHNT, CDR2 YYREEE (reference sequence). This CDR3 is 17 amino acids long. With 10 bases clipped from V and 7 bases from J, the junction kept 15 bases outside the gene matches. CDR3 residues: CAAGLAGDDVLGGELFF. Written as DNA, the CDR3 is TGTGCCGCGGGACTAGCGGGAGACGACGTTTTAGGCGGGGAGCTGTTTTTT.

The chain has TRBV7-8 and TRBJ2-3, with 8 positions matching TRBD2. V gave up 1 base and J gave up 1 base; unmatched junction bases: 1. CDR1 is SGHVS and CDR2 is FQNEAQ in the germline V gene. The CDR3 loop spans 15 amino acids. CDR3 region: CASSLVRGGTDTQYF. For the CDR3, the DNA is TGTGCCAGCAGCTTAGTGCGGGGGGGCACAGATACGCAGTATTTT.

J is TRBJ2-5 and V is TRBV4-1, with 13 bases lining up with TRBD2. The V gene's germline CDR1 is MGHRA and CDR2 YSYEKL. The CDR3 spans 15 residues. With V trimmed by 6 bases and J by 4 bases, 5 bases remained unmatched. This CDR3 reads CASSLGLAGIETQYF. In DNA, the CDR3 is TGCGCCAGCAGTCTGGGACTAGCGGGGATAGAGACCCAGTACTTC.

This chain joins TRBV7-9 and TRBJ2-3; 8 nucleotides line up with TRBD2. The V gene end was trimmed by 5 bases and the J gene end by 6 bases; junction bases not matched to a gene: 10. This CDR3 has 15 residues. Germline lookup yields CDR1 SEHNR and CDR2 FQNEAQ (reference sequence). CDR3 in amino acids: CASSALAAVMDTQYF. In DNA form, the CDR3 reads TGTGCCAGCAGCGCACTAGCGGCAGTTATGGATACGCAGTATTTT.

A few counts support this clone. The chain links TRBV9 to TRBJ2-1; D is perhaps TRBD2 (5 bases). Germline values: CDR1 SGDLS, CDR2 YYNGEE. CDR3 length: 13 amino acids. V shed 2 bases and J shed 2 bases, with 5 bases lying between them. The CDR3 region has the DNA TGTGCCAGCAGCGTCGGGGCCTACAATGAGCAGTTCTTC. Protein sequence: CASSVGAYNEQFF. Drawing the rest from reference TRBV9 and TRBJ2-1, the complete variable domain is DSGVTQTPKHLITATGQRVTLRCSPRSGDLSVYWYQQSLDQGLQFLIQYYNGEERAKGNILERFSAQQFPDLHSELNLSSLELGDSALYFCASSVGAYNEQFFGPGTRLTVL.